The clone carrying this T cell receptor (beta chain) was observed at least ten times. The authors produced cDNA by 5'RACE using 10-nucleotide random UMIs. TCRdb independently ran MiXCR on the 5' RACE reads; one entry per CDR3 protein. The sample yields about 18,000 distinct CDR3 sequences, more than 3% seen once. These data are taken from a study of neurological immune-mediated disorders. Serving as healthy controls were blood bank volunteers based in Maryland, USA. Sorted libraries came from roughly 1 million CD4+ or CD8+ T cells. The junction had 12 bases not matched to a gene; V was cut back by 0 bases and J by 0 bases. Germline CDR1 DFQATT, CDR2 SNEGSKA (reference sequence). This CDR3 is 18 amino acids long.

V is TRBV20-1 and J is TRBJ1-1, with 8 bases matching TRBD1. The sequenced material came from CD8+ T cells from blood. This TCR came from a woman in her thirties or forties in good health. The CDR3 DNA follows: TGCAGTGCTAGAGATCTAGGGCCAGGGGGCGACATGAACACTGAAGCTTTCTTT. Protein: CSARDLGPGGDMNTEAFF.